Listed below are T cell receptor beta chains from one sample, sequenced in a study of early T cells in non-severe SARS-CoV-2 infection. TCRdb ran MiXCR on the 5' RACE reads and lists one entry per CDR3 protein. The profile shows under 65,000 distinct CDR3 sequences, around 13% of them singletons. The sample taken for sequencing was whole blood. The receptor set was obtained from an adult who was a healthcare worker with PCR-confirmed SARS-CoV-2 infection or an uninfected control (not recorded which). Each CDR3 is given with its conserved first and last residue. The D gene is left open where the match is weak. The listing skips clone size in some rows; elsewhere it reads once, few, many or a size class.

TRBJ2-7 | . | many | TRBV6-2/TRBV6-3 | CASSPWPGKGYEQYF | TGTGCCAGCAGTCCCTGGCCGGGAAAAGGCTACGAGCAGTACTTC
TRBJ1-2 | . | . | TRBV13 | CASSLIRDGYTF | TGTGCCAGCAGCTTAATCAGGGATGGCTACACCTTC
TRBJ1-3 | . | many | TRBV3-1 | CASSRSGGGMGNTIYF | TGTGCCAGCAGCCGGAGTGGGGGCGGCATGGGAAACACCATATATTTT
TRBJ2-7 | TRBD1 | . | TRBV11-2 | CASSIGQGANEQYF | TGTGCCAGCAGCATCGGACAGGGGGCCAACGAGCAGTACTTC
TRBJ2-7 | . | few | TRBV11-3 | CASSLDMGREQYF | TGTGCCAGCAGCTTAGATATGGGGAGAGAGCAGTACTTC
TRBJ2-1 | TRBD1 | few | TRBV29-1 | CSVVRQGSGNEQFF | TGCAGCGTTGTTAGACAGGGAAGTGGAAATGAGCAGTTCTTC
TRBJ2-3 | . | . | TRBV7-6 | CASSLVSTGDTQYF | TGTGCCAGCAGCTTAGTTTCGACCGGGGATACGCAGTATTTT
TRBJ2-6 | . | many | TRBV20-1 | CSALVPGGQLSSGANVLTF | TGCAGCGCCCTAGTGCCCGGGGGACAGCTAAGCTCTGGGGCCAACGTCCTGACTTTC
TRBJ1-1 | . | . | TRBV6-4 | CASSDGAGATEAFF | TGTGCCAGCAGTGACGGGGCAGGGGCGACTGAAGCTTTCTTT
TRBJ1-2 | . | . | TRBV19 | CASSVEKVGYGYTF | TGTGCCAGTAGTGTGGAGAAGGTTGGCTATGGCTACACCTTC
TRBJ2-2 | TRBD1 | few | TRBV11-2 | CASSRGLWGTGELFF | TGTGCCAGCAGCAGGGGGCTGTGGGGCACCGGGGAGCTGTTTTTT
TRBJ2-4 | . | many | TRBV7-9 | CASSLAGAAAKNIQYF | TGTGCCAGCAGCTTAGCTGGAGCAGCAGCCAAAAACATTCAGTACTTC
TRBJ1-5 | TRBD1 | few | TRBV5-1 | CASSPGTGDNQPQHF | TGCGCCAGCAGCCCTGGGACAGGGGACAATCAGCCCCAGCATTTT
TRBJ1-1 | . | . | TRBV20-1 | CSARGLGPPNTEAFF | TGCAGTGCTAGGGGACTAGGGCCCCCCAACACTGAAGCTTTCTTT
TRBJ2-7 | TRBD2 | many | TRBV7-2 | CASSWRGGPYEQYF | TGTGCCAGCAGCTGGCGGGGGGGACCCTACGAGCAGTACTTC